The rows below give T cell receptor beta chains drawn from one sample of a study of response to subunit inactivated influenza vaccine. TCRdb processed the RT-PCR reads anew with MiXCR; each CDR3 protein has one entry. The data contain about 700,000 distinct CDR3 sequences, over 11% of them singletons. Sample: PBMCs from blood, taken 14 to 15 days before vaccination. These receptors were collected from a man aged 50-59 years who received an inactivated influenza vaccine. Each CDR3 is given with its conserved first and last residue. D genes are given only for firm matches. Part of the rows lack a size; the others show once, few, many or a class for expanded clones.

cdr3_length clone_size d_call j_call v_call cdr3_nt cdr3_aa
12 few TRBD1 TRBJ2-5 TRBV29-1 TGCAGCGGGGGAGACAGGGCCGAGACCCAGTACTTC CSGGDRAETQYF
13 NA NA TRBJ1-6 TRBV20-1 TGCAGTGCTCCAGAGCACTCTAATTCACCCCTCCACTTT CSAPEHSNSPLHF
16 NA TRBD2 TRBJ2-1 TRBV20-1 TGCAGTGCTAGAGATCCCCAGCGGGAGTACCACAATGAGCAGTTCTTC CSARDPQREYHNEQFF
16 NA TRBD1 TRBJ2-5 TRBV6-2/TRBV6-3 TGTGCCAGCAGTTACCCAAGACAGGGGATCAGAGAGACCCAGTACTTC CASSYPRQGIRETQYF
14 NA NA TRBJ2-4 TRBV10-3 TGTGCCGCCTCAAACCCCGGGGTGGAGAACATTCAGTACTTC CAASNPGVENIQYF
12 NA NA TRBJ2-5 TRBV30 TGTGCCTGGAGTCGGGGTCTGGAGACCCAGTACTTC CAWSRGLETQYF
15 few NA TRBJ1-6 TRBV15 TGTGCCACCAGCAGCGGGAGCTCCTATAATTCACCCCTCCACTTT CATSSGSSYNSPLHF
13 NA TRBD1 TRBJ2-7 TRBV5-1 TGCGCCAGCAGGCTTGGACAGGCCAGGGAGCAGTACTTC CASRLGQAREQYF
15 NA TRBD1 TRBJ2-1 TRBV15 TGTGCCACCAGCAGAGACAGGGGGAAGCTAAGTGAGCAGTTCTTC CATSRDRGKLSEQFF
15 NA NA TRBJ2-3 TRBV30 TGTGCCTGGAGTCGATTCCTGGGGGGCCGAAATACGCAGTATTTT CAWSRFLGGRNTQYF
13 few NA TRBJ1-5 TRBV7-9 TGTGCCAGCAGCTTAGAGTGGGGCCAGCCCCAGCATTTT CASSLEWGQPQHF
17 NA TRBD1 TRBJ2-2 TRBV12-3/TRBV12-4 TGTGCCAGCAGCCTTATGACAGGGCGTTTAAACACCGGGGAGCTGTTTTTT CASSLMTGRLNTGELFF
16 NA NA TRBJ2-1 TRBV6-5 TGTGCCAGCAGTTACCAGAGAGGGACACCTTTCAATGAGCAGTTCTTC CASSYQRGTPFNEQFF
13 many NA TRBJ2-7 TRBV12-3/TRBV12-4 TGTGCCAGCAGTTTTCAGGGCTCCTACGAGCAGTACTTC CASSFQGSYEQYF
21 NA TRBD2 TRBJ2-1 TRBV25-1 TGTGCCAGCAGTGAAACCCCCGGACTAGCGGGAGGCAACAGCCGCTTCAATGAGCAGTTCTTC CASSETPGLAGGNSRFNEQFF
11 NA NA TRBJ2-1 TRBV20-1 TGCAGTGCTATCCTCCAAAGGGAGCAGTTCTTC CSAILQREQFF
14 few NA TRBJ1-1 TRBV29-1 TGCAGCGTTGTCGGGGGGGGTGCGGACACTGAAGCTTTCTTT CSVVGGGADTEAFF
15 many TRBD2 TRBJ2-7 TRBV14 TGTGCCAGCAGCCTGACTAGCGGGAGTTTCGGCGAGCAGTACTTC CASSLTSGSFGEQYF
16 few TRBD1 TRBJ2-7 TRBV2 TGTGCCAGCAGGAGGGACAGTACTCTGAGCTCCTACGAGCAGTACTTC CASRRDSTLSSYEQYF
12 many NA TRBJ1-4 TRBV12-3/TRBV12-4 TGTGCCAGCAGTTGGTCTAATGAAAAACTGTTTTTT CASSWSNEKLFF
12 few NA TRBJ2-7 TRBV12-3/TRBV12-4 TGTGCCAGCAGGTCACAGCAATACGAGCAGTACTTC CASRSQQYEQYF
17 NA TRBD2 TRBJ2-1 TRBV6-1 TGTGCCAGCAGTGTAGGACGGGGTAGCGGGAATATCTATGAGCAGTTCTTC CASSVGRGSGNIYEQFF
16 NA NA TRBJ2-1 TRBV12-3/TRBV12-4 TGTGCCAGCAGTTCTCCAGGGGCTAGCTCCTACAATGAGCAGTTCTTC CASSSPGASSYNEQFF
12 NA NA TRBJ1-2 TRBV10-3 TGTGCCATCAACTCGGGACGGTATGGCTACACCTTC CAINSGRYGYTF
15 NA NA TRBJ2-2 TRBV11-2 TGTGCCAGCAGCTTAGCCAGGGGAAACACCGGGGAGCTGTTTTTT CASSLARGNTGELFF
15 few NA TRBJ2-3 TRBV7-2 TGTGCCAGCACCCCCGGGCCTATCACCACAGATACGCAGTATTTT CASTPGPITTDTQYF
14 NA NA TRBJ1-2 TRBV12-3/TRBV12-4 TGTGCCAGCACCCCGGACTACGTTGGCTATGGCTACACCTTC CASTPDYVGYGYTF
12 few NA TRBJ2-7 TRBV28 TGTGCCAGCAGTTCGGACTGGTACGAGCAGTACTTC CASSSDWYEQYF
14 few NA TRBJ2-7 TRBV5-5 TGTGCCAGCAGGACGACTATGCCATCCTACGAGCAGTACTTC CASRTTMPSYEQYF
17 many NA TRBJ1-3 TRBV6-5 TGTGCCAGCAGTTACTCGAGGCAGGGGAGCTCTGGAAACACCATATATTTT CASSYSRQGSSGNTIYF
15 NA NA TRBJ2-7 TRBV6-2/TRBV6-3 TGTGCCAGCAGTTGGTCCCTTGGAGTCTCCTACGAGCAGTACTTC CASSWSLGVSYEQYF